These 22 T cell receptor beta chains originate from one sample sequenced in a study of blood T cell repertoires in COVID-19. Clones were read by immunoSEQ multiplex PCR, and TCRdb kept only the in-frame ones, dropping some. The data contain some 130,000 clones, 78% of them seen just once; the ten biggest clones take up 9.5% to 13%. Material for sequencing was peripheral blood. These receptors were collected from a man in his 60s who had recovered from COVID-19.

This clone was counted between two and nine times. V gene TRBV2 combines with J gene TRBJ2-4, with a possible D match to TRBD1 (5 bases). V was cut by 0 bases and J by 0 bases, with 9 bases left in between. CDR3 length: 16 amino acids. Per germline, CDR1 SNHLY and CDR2 FYNNEI. The CDR3 sequence: CASSEARQIAKNIQYF. CDR3 nucleotides: TGTGCCAGCAGTGAAGCACGACAGATAGCCAAAAACATTCAGTACTTC.

The chain links TRBV15 to TRBJ2-1; the D gene is possibly TRBD2 (6 bases). V lost 1 base and J 7 bases, leaving 17 bases between the germline ends. The CDR3 has 16 residues. Germline CDR1 is LNHNV and CDR2 is YYDKDF (reference sequence). The CDR3 loop is CATSRGGLPKGNEQFF. The CDR3 DNA sequence: TGTGCCACCAGCAGAGGGGGACTTCCGAAAGGAAATGAGCAGTTCTTC.

In this sample, this clone turned up a few times. This chain joins TRBV18 and TRBJ2-7, with D possibly being TRBD2 (6 bases). V gave up 1 base and J gave up 3 bases, with 7 bases separating them. The CDR3 consists of 13 residues. From germline, CDR1 is KGHSH and CDR2 LQKENI. CDR3 region: CASSPRAGYEQYF. For the CDR3, the DNA is TGTGCCAGCTCACCACGAGCGGGCTACGAGCAGTACTTC.

The gene calls are TRBV28 and TRBJ2-5; the D gene is possibly TRBD2 (6 bases). The CDR3 is 15 residues long. Germline lookup yields CDR1 MDHEN and CDR2 SYDVKM. V lost 5 bases and J 7 bases, leaving 20 bases between the germline ends. The CDR3 DNA is TGTGCCAGCAGTCTGTGGGCCAGCGGGTACGGGACCCAGTACTTC. It codes for CASSLWASGYGTQYF.

This chain joins TRBV13 and TRBJ2-5, with 9 bases that match TRBD1. Germline V CDR1 and CDR2: PRHDT, FYEKMQ (reference sequence). J was trimmed by 7 bases and V by 3 bases; bases with no gene match: 9. This CDR3 contains 15 residues. CDR3 bases: TGTGCCAGCAGCTTCCGGGACAGGGTGGCGGGGACCCAGTACTTC. The encoded protein is CASSFRDRVAGTQYF.

This rearrangement joins TRBV5-1 to TRBJ2-1; TRBD2 matches 11 bases. Per germline, CDR1 SGHRS and CDR2 YFSETQ. The J segment lost 1 base and the V segment lost 5 bases, leaving 2 bases of the junction unmatched. This CDR3 contains 15 residues. CDR3 loop: CASSPSGGSYNEQFF. CDR3 DNA: TGCGCCAGCAGTCCTAGCGGGGGGTCCTACAATGAGCAGTTCTTC.

This clone showed up just a few times. This rearrangement joins TRBV7-2 to TRBJ2-2; the match to TRBD2 covers 7 bases. This CDR3 has 15 amino acids. The germline CDR1 and CDR2 sequences are SGHTA and FQGNSA. V shed 2 bases, J shed 3 bases, and the junction held 3 bases outside the gene matches. The CDR3 is CASSLRTRDTGELFF. Written as DNA, the CDR3 is TGTGCCAGCAGCTTAAGGACTAGGGACACCGGGGAGCTGTTTTTT.

V gene TRBV6-2 or TRBV6-3 combines with J gene TRBJ2-2, with 9 positions matching TRBD1. This CDR3 contains 15 residues. The germline gives CDR1 MNHEY, CDR2 SVGEGT. Trimming cost V 6 bases and J 6 bases; bases outside gene matches: 8. The CDR3 protein is CASSRDRVDSGELFF. DNA for the CDR3: TGTGCCAGCAGCAGGGACAGGGTTGACTCCGGGGAGCTGTTTTTT.

V and J are TRBV28 and TRBJ1-6, with TRBD1 matching over 8 bases. Germline V gives CDR1 MDHEN, CDR2 SYDVKM. The CDR3 has 18 amino acids. V trimming: 2 bases; J trimming: 8 bases; junction bases outside the gene matches: 14. The CDR3 DNA reads TGTGCCAGCAGTTTAGAAAGGTCGAGGACAGGGAGTCATTCACCCCTCCACTTT. Its translation is CASSLERSRTGSHSPLHF.

This clone was seen just once. The CDR3 DNA follows: TGTGCCAGCAGCCCAGCGGGGTTGAACACTGAAGCTTTCTTT. Translated, it gives CASSPAGLNTEAFF. The chain has TRBV11-2 and TRBJ1-1, with unresolved D. The CDR3 loop spans 14 amino acids. The V gene's germline CDR1 is SGHAT and CDR2 FQNNGV. V was pared by 5 bases and J by 0 bases, with 10 bases between.

This chain links TRBV14 with TRBJ2-3, with 11 bases that match TRBD2. Trimming took 1 base from V and 4 from J; bases not matched to a gene: 4. The germline V gene encodes CDR1 SGHDN and CDR2 FVKESK. The CDR3 length is 16 residues. For the CDR3, the DNA is TGTGCCAGCAGCCAAGGACTAGCGGGGCGATCAGATACGCAGTATTTT. Its protein product is CASSQGLAGRSDTQYF.

DNA for the CDR3: TGCAGCGTTGAGCAAGCGGGGGGGCCAGGAGATACGCAGTATTTT. This codes for CSVEQAGGPGDTQYF. This sequence joins TRBV29-1 and TRBJ2-3; TRBD2 aligns across 10 bases. Trimming took 3 bases from V and 5 from J; bases not matched to a gene: 8. CDR3 length: 15 residues. The germline CDR1 and CDR2 sequences are SQVTM and ANQGSEA.

Here the CDR3 DNA reads TGTGCCTGGAGCCTGGGCTCGCAGTATTTT. Translation gives CAWSLGSQYF. This rearrangement joins TRBV30 to TRBJ2-3, with D unclear. Germline CDR1 is GTSNPN and CDR2 is SVGIG (reference sequence). This CDR3 is 10 amino acids long. V was trimmed by 3 bases and J by 10 bases, leaving 8 bases between them. The full variable domain, with the rest looked up from reference TRBV30 and TRBJ2-3, is SQTIHQWPATLVQPVGSPLSLECTVEGTSNPNLYWYRQAAGRGLQLLFYSVGIGQISSEVPQNLSASRPQDRQFILSSKKLLLSDSGFYLCAWSLGSQYFGPGTRLTVL.

This clone showed up just a few times. The V gene is TRBV7-3, the J gene TRBJ1-1; D uncertain. The length of the CDR3 is 13 residues. V lost 1 base and J lost 7, with 10 bases in between. Germline V gene data show CDR1 as SGHTA and CDR2 as FQGTGA. The CDR3 loop is CASSLMSGGEAFF. The DNA of the CDR3 is TGTGCCAGCAGCTTAATGAGCGGCGGTGAAGCTTTCTTT.

This clone came up once. J is TRBJ2-7 and V is TRBV6-2 or TRBV6-3; D is possibly TRBD2 (6 bases). The CDR3 runs 14 residues. The V gene's germline CDR1 is MNHEY and CDR2 SVGEGT. Trimming stripped 4 bases from V and 2 bases from J, with 12 bases between. The CDR3 spells CASSLQRVTYEQYF. The CDR3 region has the DNA TGTGCCAGCAGTTTACAGCGGGTTACCTACGAGCAGTACTTC.

This chain links TRBV7-2 with TRBJ1-6; unclear D gene. In germline, CDR1 is SGHTA, CDR2 FQGNSA. This CDR3 has 17 amino acids. Trimming cost V 6 bases and J 7 bases, with 22 bases left between them. The CDR3 DNA reads TGTGCCAGCAGGGCGGGCCTTGAGACGGGGAGAAATTCACCCCTCCACTTT. This encodes CASRAGLETGRNSPLHF.

The rearrangement links TRBV5-4 to TRBJ1-2; possibly TRBD1 for D (5 bases). The CDR3 contains 13 residues. Deletions cut 2 bases from V and 6 bases from J, with 11 bases between. The germline CDR1 and CDR2 sequences are SGHNT and YYREEE (reference sequence). CDR3 residues: CASSFKGSDGYTF. The CDR3 DNA reads as TGTGCCAGCAGCTTTAAGGGGTCCGATGGCTACACCTTC.

Only a few counts were recorded for this clone. The chain couples TRBV30 to TRBJ2-5; D may be TRBD1 (7 bases). Trimming took off 1 base at V and 1 base at J, with 19 bases between the two ends. The CDR3 consists of 17 residues. Germline-derived CDR1 and CDR2 are GTSNPN and SVGIG (reference sequence). The CDR3 loop reads CAWSGGRRGLSQETQYF. The DNA of the CDR3 is TGTGCCTGGAGTGGGGGTCGGAGGGGGCTCAGCCAAGAGACCCAGTACTTC.

This clone was counted a few times. The chain couples TRBV18 to TRBJ2-7, with a possible D match to TRBD1 (5 bases). The CDR3 contains 12 residues. Germline V lookup: CDR1 KGHSH, CDR2 LQKENI. V was trimmed by 6 bases and J by 4 bases, leaving 10 bases between them. The CDR3 protein is CASSEAGYEQYF. In DNA, the CDR3 is TGTGCCAGCTCCGAGGCAGGGTACGAGCAGTACTTC.

This chain uses TRBV5-1 with TRBJ1-2, with D possibly being TRBD1 (5 bases). This CDR3 region has 13 residues. Trimming shortened V by 0 bases and J by 4 bases, and 7 bases separated the two germline ends. The germline CDR1 and CDR2 sequences are SGHRS and YFSETQ. The DNA for the CDR3 is TGCGCCAGCAGCTTGGCGGACACCTATGGCTACACCTTC. Amino acids: CASSLADTYGYTF. The full variable domain, its missing parts supplied by reference TRBV5-1 and TRBJ1-2, is KAGVTQTPRYLIKTRGQQVTLSCSPISGHRSVSWYQQTPGQGLQFLFEYFSETQRNKGNFPGRFSGRQFSNSRSEMNVSTLELGDSALYLCASSLADTYGYTFGSGTRLTVV.

The chain has TRBV6-9 and TRBJ1-3; weak D call: TRBD1 (5 bases). With 3 bases removed from V and 5 bases from J, the gap between germline ends came to 8 bases. CDR1 MNHGY and CDR2 SVAAGI come from the germline V gene. The CDR3 contains 13 residues. CDR3 region: CASSYDSRNTIYF. CDR3 bases: TGTGCCAGCAGTTACGACAGTAGAAACACCATATATTTT.

The chain joins TRBV5-6 to TRBJ1-4; 9 bases map to TRBD1. CDR3 size: 14 residues. V gave up 2 bases and J gave up 8 bases; unmatched junction bases: 4. The germline CDR1 and CDR2 sequences are SGHDT and YYEEEE. CDR3 in amino acids: CASSLQGAGEKLFF. In DNA, the CDR3 is TGTGCCAGCAGCTTACAGGGGGCTGGGGAAAAACTGTTTTTT.